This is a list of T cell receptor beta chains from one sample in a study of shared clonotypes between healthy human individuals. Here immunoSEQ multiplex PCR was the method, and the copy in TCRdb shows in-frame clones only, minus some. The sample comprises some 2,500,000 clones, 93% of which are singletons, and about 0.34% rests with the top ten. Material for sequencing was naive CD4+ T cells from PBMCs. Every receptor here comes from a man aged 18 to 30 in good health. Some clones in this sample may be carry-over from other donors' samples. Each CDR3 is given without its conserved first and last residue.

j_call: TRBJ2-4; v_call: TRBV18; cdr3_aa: ASSPPLGRGGEVKNIQY
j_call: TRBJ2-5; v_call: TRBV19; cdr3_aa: ASSTPGQAPETQY
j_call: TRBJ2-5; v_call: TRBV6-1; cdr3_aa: ASSGPPRETQY
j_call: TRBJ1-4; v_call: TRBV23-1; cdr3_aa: ASSQLSGDFGEKLF
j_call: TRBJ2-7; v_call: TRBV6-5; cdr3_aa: ASSPDRRRSYEQY
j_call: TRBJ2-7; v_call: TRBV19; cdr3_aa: ASSITGGGEQY
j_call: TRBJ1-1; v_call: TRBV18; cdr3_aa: ASSPWNTEAF
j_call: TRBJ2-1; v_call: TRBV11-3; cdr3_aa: ASSPPSGSSLYNEQF
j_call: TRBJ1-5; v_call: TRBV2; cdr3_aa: ASNNRGNQPQH
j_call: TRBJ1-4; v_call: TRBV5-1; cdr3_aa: ASRTGEEKLF
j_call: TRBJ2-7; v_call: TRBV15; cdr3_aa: ATTRTGSPYEQY
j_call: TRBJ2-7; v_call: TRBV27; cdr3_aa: ASSRDRGAISYEQY
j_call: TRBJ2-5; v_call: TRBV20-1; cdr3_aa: SASLPVVKY
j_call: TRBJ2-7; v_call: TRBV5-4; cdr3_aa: ASSLEGGYEQY
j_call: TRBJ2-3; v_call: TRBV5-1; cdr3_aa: ASRMGTASTDTQY
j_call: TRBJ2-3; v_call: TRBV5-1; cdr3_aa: ASSQESGTDTQY
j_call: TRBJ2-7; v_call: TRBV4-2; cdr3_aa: ASSRSESHEQY
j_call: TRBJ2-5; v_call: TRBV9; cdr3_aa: ASSVRAEGVGTQY
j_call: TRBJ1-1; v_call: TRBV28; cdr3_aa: ASSGTGEGNTEAF
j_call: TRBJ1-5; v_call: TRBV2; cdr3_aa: ASKRPPQPQH
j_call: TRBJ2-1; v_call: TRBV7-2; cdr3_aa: ASSPRTSGGEQF
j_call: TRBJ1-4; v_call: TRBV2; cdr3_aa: ASSDRQTNEKLF
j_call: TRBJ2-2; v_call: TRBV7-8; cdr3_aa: ASSRVATGELF
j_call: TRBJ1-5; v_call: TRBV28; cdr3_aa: ASSPSVWPQH
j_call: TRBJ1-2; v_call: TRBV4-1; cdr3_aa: ASSHPPSGWNGYT
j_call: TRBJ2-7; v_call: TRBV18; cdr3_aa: ASSPGWVSYEQY
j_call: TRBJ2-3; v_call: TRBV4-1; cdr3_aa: ASSQTNSPRRAATDTQY
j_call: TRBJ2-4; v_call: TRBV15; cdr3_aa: ATRQRGAQNIQY
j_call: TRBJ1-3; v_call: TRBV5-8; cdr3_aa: ASSSRGQAGNTIY
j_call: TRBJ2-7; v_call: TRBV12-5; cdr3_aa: ASGFYRTSVEQY
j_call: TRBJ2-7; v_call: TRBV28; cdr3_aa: ASSSVYPTGGDEQY
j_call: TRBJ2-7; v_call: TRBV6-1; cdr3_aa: ASSKDRYYEQY
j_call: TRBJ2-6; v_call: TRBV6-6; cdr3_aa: ATGANVLT
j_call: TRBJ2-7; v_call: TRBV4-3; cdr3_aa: ASSQNPITSGSRYEQY
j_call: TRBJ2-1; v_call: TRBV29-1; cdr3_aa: SVAGSSGYNEQF
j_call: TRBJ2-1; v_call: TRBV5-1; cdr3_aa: ASSPGQGAREQF